Shown below are 3 T cell receptor beta chains from a single sample sequenced in a study of blood T cell repertoires in COVID-19. Sequencing used immunoSEQ multiplex PCR; TCRdb keeps in-frame clones, though not all of them. Of about 200,000 clones listed, 80% were seen once; the top ten hold about 5.5%. Sequenced material: peripheral blood. Source of these receptors: a woman in her sixties or seventies with acute or convalescent COVID-19.

The chain links TRBV10-3 to TRBJ2-2; 10 nucleotides match TRBD2. CDR1 and CDR2 from the germline V gene are ENHRY and SYGVKD. The V segment lost 3 bases and the J segment 2 bases; nucleotides outside the gene matches: 18. This CDR3 is 21 amino acids long. CDR3 sequence: CAISDWLAGDFFRDNTGELFF. Written as DNA, the CDR3 is TGTGCCATCAGTGATTGGCTAGCGGGAGATTTTTTTAGGGACAACACCGGGGAGCTGTTTTTT.

The chain carries TRBV28 and TRBJ1-1; possible D gene TRBD1, 6 bases. V was clipped by 3 bases and J by 7 bases, with 12 bases between them. This CDR3 spans 13 amino acids. CDR1 is MDHEN, CDR2 SYDVKM, per germline. CDR3 amino acids: CASSLRGGFEAFF. CDR3 coding DNA: TGTGCCAGCAGTTTGAGGGGGGGGTTTGAAGCTTTCTTT.

The genes are TRBV3-1 (or the pseudogene TRBV3-2) and TRBJ2-7, with D possibly being TRBD1 (6 bases). The CDR3 contains 14 residues. Germline V gives CDR1 LGHDT, CDR2 YNNKEL (reference sequence). Trimming pared 1 base from V and 6 bases from J, leaving 13 bases between. The CDR3 loop reads CASSQGLQGSEQYF. Written as DNA, the CDR3 is TGTGCCAGCAGCCAAGGACTACAGGGTTCCGAGCAGTACTTC.